A single sample is the source of the 14 T cell receptor beta chains below, sequenced in a study of shared clonotypes between healthy human individuals. The repertoire was sequenced with immunoSEQ multiplex PCR; TCRdb's copy has only in-frame clones and lacks some. The sample lists under 1 million clones; 90% to 95% were seen once. Naive CD8 cells lacked CD45RO and underwent positive selection for CCR7, leaving out terminally differentiated effector memory CD45RA+ cells. What was sequenced was naive CD8+ T cells sorted from blood. The receptors stem from a man younger than 45 in good health.

The J gene is TRBJ2-7, the V gene TRBV6-6, with D unresolved. The V gene's germline CDR1 is MNHNY and CDR2 SVGAGI (reference sequence). The V and J ends lost 7 bases and 4 bases respectively, with 14 bases between them. The CDR3 is 13 amino acids. The CDR3 region has the DNA TGTGCCAGCAATTCCTACCCCAGTTACGAGCAGTACTTC. Protein: CASNSYPSYEQYF.

The rearrangement joins TRBV30 to TRBJ2-1; a possible D gene is TRBD2 (5 bases). Germline V gene data show CDR1 as GTSNPN and CDR2 as SVGIG (reference sequence). The ends were cut back, 0 bases at V and 8 bases at J, with 14 bases in the middle. The CDR3 is 14 residues long. The CDR3 bases are TGTGCCTGGAGTGTAGCGGCCGGCAGCTATGAGCAGTTCTTC. Amino acid sequence: CAWSVAAGSYEQFF.

This chain links TRBV28 with TRBJ2-7; D remains unclear. The CDR3 totals 13 residues. The V and J ends lost 3 bases and 3 bases respectively, with 9 bases between them. The germline gives CDR1 MDHEN, CDR2 SYDVKM. DNA for the CDR3: TGTGCCAGCAGTTTCGGAGAGATCTACGAGCAGTACTTC. Its protein product is CASSFGEIYEQYF.

The rearrangement uses TRBV7-9 and TRBJ2-5; D remains ambiguous. V lost 5 bases and J lost 7, with 11 bases in between. The CDR3 has 12 amino acids. Germline assignment: CDR1 SEHNR and CDR2 FQNEAQ (reference sequence). CDR3 residues: CASSPSQLTQYF. As DNA, the CDR3 is TGTGCCAGCAGCCCGTCCCAATTGACCCAGTACTTC.

The chain employs TRBV7-9 and TRBJ2-7; TRBD2 matches at 10 bases. There are 16 residues in the CDR3. J was trimmed by 4 bases and V by 5 bases; bases with no gene match: 11. Germline assignment: CDR1 SEHNR and CDR2 FQNEAQ (reference sequence). CDR3: CASSPLVASGSYEQYF. The CDR3 DNA follows: TGTGCCAGCAGCCCTTTGGTGGCTAGCGGGAGTTACGAGCAGTACTTC.

A remark on this clone: This CDR3 is also generated by other DNA sequences in the sample. J is TRBJ2-7 and V is TRBV7-9; 9 bases are shared with TRBD1. From germline, CDR1 is SEHNR and CDR2 FQNEAQ (reference sequence). V lost 1 base, J lost 3 bases, and 1 base stayed unmatched. The CDR3 runs 14 residues. The CDR3 sequence is CASSLVGQGYEQYF. The CDR3 DNA reads TGTGCCAGCAGCTTAGTGGGACAGGGCTACGAGCAGTACTTC.

The V gene is TRBV6-1, the J gene TRBJ1-5, with D unresolved. Germline V gene sequence: CDR1 MNHNS, CDR2 SASEGT. V lost 5 bases and J 3 bases, leaving 11 bases between the germline ends. CDR3 length: 14 residues. The CDR3 DNA reads as TGTGCCAGCAGTCACAGCGATACCAATCAGCCCCAGCATTTT. Residues: CASSHSDTNQPQHF.

The chain combines TRBV11-2 with TRBJ2-3, with 8 positions matching TRBD2. J was trimmed by 4 bases and V by 4 bases; bases with no gene match: 7. CDR1 is SGHAT and CDR2 is FQNNGV in the germline V gene. This CDR3 is 15 amino acids long. CDR3 coding DNA: TGTGCCAGCAGCTCCAGCGGGAGTTGGGCAGATACGCAGTATTTT. Translating it yields CASSSSGSWADTQYF.

This clone was counted once. An end of the junction differs from the germline gene, which may be a read error. This chain joins TRBV7-7 and TRBJ2-1; TRBD1 might be the D (6 bases). The CDR3 is made up of 15 amino acids. The germline V gene has CDR1 SSHAT and CDR2 FNYEAQ (reference sequence). CDR3 in amino acids: CASSLGSDSYNEQFF. DNA of the CDR3: TGTGCTAGCAGCTTAGGGTCGGACAGCTACAATGAGCAGTTCTTC.

This chain joins TRBV28 and TRBJ2-7, with D possibly TRBD1 on 6 matching bases. CDR1 is MDHEN and CDR2 is SYDVKM in the germline V gene. Trimming left V 5 bases short and J 0 bases short, with 14 bases between. The CDR3 extends over 15 amino acids. The CDR3 loop is CASSTMTGYSYEQYF. CDR3 coding DNA: TGTGCCAGCAGTACCATGACAGGTTACTCCTACGAGCAGTACTTC.

The rearrangement uses TRBV9 and TRBJ2-3; 9 bases map to TRBD1. CDR3 length: 15 residues. Germline-derived CDR1 and CDR2 are SGDLS and YYNGEE. J gave up 5 bases and V 0 bases, and 4 bases lay outside the gene matches. The CDR3 loop reads CASSVGDREIDTQYF. DNA of the CDR3: TGTGCCAGCAGCGTAGGGGACAGGGAAATAGATACGCAGTATTTT.

The chain carries TRBV10-1 and TRBJ2-5, with D uncertain. With 2 bases removed from V and 1 base from J, the gap between germline ends came to 8 bases. Germline CDR1 WNHNN, CDR2 SYGVQD (reference sequence). This CDR3 is built from 14 residues. CDR3 nucleotide sequence: TGCGCCAGCAGTGAGGGGCTGAGCCAAGAGACCCAGTACTTC. Translated: CASSEGLSQETQYF.

The chain carries TRBV27 and TRBJ2-1, with 10 bases fitting TRBD2. The CDR3 runs 16 residues. V dropped 5 bases and J dropped 7; count of bases not matched to a gene: 11. Germline V gives CDR1 MNHEY, CDR2 SMNVEV (reference sequence). The DNA of the CDR3 is TGTGCCAGCAGTACTATACTGGGACTAGCGTCGAATGAGCAGTTCTTC. This codes for CASSTILGLASNEQFF.

The chain employs TRBV27 and TRBJ2-1, with TRBD1 matching over 11 bases. The trim removed 5 bases at V and 9 bases at J, leaving 12 bases unmatched. Per the germline V gene, CDR1 is MNHEY and CDR2 is SMNVEV (reference sequence). This CDR3 contains 16 residues. The CDR3 DNA reads TGTGCCAGCAGTGGGACCCCCGGGACAGGGGGAGGTGAGCAGTTCTTC. It is translated as CASSGTPGTGGGEQFF.